A selection of T cell receptor beta chains follows, all from one sample in a study of blood T cell repertoires in COVID-19. Measured with immunoSEQ multiplex PCR; TCRdb has only the in-frame clones, and not every one. The repertoire holds around 130,000 clones, with about 90% as singletons. Input material: peripheral blood. These receptors came from a woman older than 75 with acute or convalescent COVID-19. The CDR3 runs from the conserved cysteine through the conserved F or W. A D gene is named only where the DNA matches it firmly. Some rows mark clone size as missing; the rest say once, few, many or name a class of expanded clone.

j_gene | abundance | d_gene | v_gene | CDR3aa | CDR3nt
TRBJ1-3 | . | . | TRBV5-1 | CASSSGGSLGNTIYF | TGCGCCAGCAGCTCCGGGGGTTCTCTTGGAAACACCATATATTTT
TRBJ2-1 | . | TRBD1 | TRBV5-1 | CASSLGTGPNNEQFF | TGCGCCAGCAGCTTGGGGACAGGACCGAACAATGAGCAGTTCTTC
TRBJ1-6 | once | TRBD1 | TRBV9 | CASSDRGGSSYNSPLHF | TGTGCCAGCAGTGACAGGGGGGGAAGCTCCTATAATTCACCCCTCCACTTT
TRBJ1-5 | . | . | TRBV7-9 | CASQAGSGNQPQHF | TGTGCCAGCCAGGCAGGGTCAGGCAATCAGCCCCAGCATTTT
TRBJ2-3 | once | . | TRBV11-2 | CASSLGPGLDTQYF | TGTGCCAGCAGCTTAGGGCCGGGATTAGATACGCAGTATTTT
TRBJ1-1 | many | . | TRBV5-1 | CASSLSGTGNTEAFF | TGCGCCAGCAGCTTGTCGGGTACAGGGAACACTGAAGCTTTCTTT
TRBJ2-3 | . | TRBD2 | TRBV5-6 | CASSSRTSGGDTQYF | TGTGCCAGCAGCTCCCGGACTAGCGGGGGAGATACGCAGTATTTT
TRBJ1-2 | . | TRBD1 | TRBV6-6 | CASSPGQGFGYTF | TGTGCCAGCAGCCCGGGACAGGGGTTTGGCTACACCTTC
TRBJ2-5 | . | TRBD2 | TRBV9 | CASSGTSGGSQETQYF | TGTGCCAGCAGCGGGACTAGCGGGGGAAGCCAAGAGACCCAGTACTTC
TRBJ1-4 | . | . | TRBV11-2 | CASSLGLKTTNEKLFF | TGTGCCAGCAGCTTAGGACTGAAGACAACTAATGAAAAACTGTTTTTT
TRBJ2-2 | once | TRBD1 | TRBV14 | CASSQSTGARVAGELFF | TGTGCCAGCAGCCAATCGACAGGGGCGAGGGTAGCCGGGGAGCTGTTTTTT
TRBJ1-1 | . | . | TRBV29-1 | CSVTGLGDTEAFF | TGCAGCGTTACCGGGTTAGGCGACACTGAAGCTTTCTTT
TRBJ2-1 | . | TRBD2 | TRBV7-6 | CASSLVGLAGGYNEQFF | TGTGCCAGCAGCTTAGTAGGACTAGCGGGGGGGTACAATGAGCAGTTCTTC
TRBJ1-2 | . | TRBD1 | TRBV23-1 | CASSQTGQGGWYGYTF | TGCGCCAGCAGTCAAACCGGACAGGGGGGATGGTATGGCTACACCTTC
TRBJ1-5 | . | TRBD1 | TRBV19 | CASSVRDRGHQPQHF | TGTGCCAGTAGTGTCCGGGACAGGGGCCATCAGCCCCAGCATTTT
TRBJ2-2 | . | . | TRBV28 | CASSSAGASTGELFF | TGTGCCAGCAGTTCCGCAGGGGCCAGCACCGGGGAGCTGTTTTTT
TRBJ1-4 | . | . | TRBV7-9 | CATPGASNEKLFF | TGTGCCACCCCTGGGGCTTCAAATGAAAAACTGTTTTTT
TRBJ1-4 | . | . | TRBV29-1 | CSVAGVGEKLFF | TGCAGCGTTGCGGGGGTTGGGGAAAAACTGTTTTTT
TRBJ1-6 | . | . | TRBV7-8 | CASSTRLDSPLHF | TGTGCCAGCAGCACTCGACTGGATTCACCCCTCCACTTT
TRBJ1-1 | . | . | TRBV7-2 | CASSLSVAYTEAFF | TGTGCCAGCAGCTTAAGCGTAGCGTACACTGAAGCTTTCTTT
TRBJ1-2 | few | TRBD1 | TRBV30 | CAWGTGMGYGYTF | TGTGCCTGGGGGACAGGGATGGGCTATGGCTACACCTTC
TRBJ1-3 | . | TRBD1 | TRBV29-1 | CSVAGQGDTIYF | TGCAGCGTAGCGGGACAGGGTGACACCATATATTTT
TRBJ1-6 | . | . | TRBV5-7 | CASSFGKSNSPLHF | TGTGCCAGCAGCTTCGGGAAGAGTAATTCACCCCTCCACTTT
TRBJ1-4 | . | TRBD1 | TRBV5-1 | CASRGQGASEKLFF | TGCGCCAGCAGAGGACAGGGGGCTAGTGAAAAACTGTTTTTT
TRBJ2-7 | few | . | TRBV5-6 | CASSLAGSTGAYEQYF | TGTGCCAGCAGCTTGGCCGGGTCCACCGGCGCCTACGAGCAGTACTTC
TRBJ2-5 | . | . | TRBV18 | CASSPPGRAEETQYF | TGTGCCAGCTCACCACCGGGCAGGGCAGAAGAGACCCAGTACTTC
TRBJ1-2 | once | . | TRBV5-1 | CASSLEQSNYGYTF | TGCGCCAGCAGCTTGGAACAGTCTAACTATGGCTACACCTTC
TRBJ1-1 | . | . | TRBV12-3/TRBV12-4 | CASSFGGNTEAFF | TGTGCCAGCAGTTTCGGGGGAAACACTGAAGCTTTCTTT
TRBJ1-1 | . | TRBD1 | TRBV5-6 | CASKRGPGGKAEAFF | TGTGCCAGCAAACGGGGGCCAGGGGGGAAGGCTGAAGCTTTCTTT
TRBJ2-5 | . | TRBD1 | TRBV5-1 | CASSRTPQGTQETQYF | TGCGCCAGCAGCCGCACCCCACAGGGGACCCAAGAGACCCAGTACTTC
TRBJ2-2 | . | TRBD1 | TRBV5-1 | CASSQDRINTGELFF | TGCGCCAGCAGCCAGGACAGGATCAACACCGGGGAGCTGTTTTTT
TRBJ2-5 | . | TRBD2 | TRBV29-1 | CSAGGGSETQYF | TGCAGCGCCGGGGGGGGATCGGAGACCCAGTACTTC
TRBJ2-5 | . | TRBD2 | TRBV11-1 | CASSLVVAGAQETQYF | TGTGCCAGCAGCTTAGTGGTAGCGGGGGCCCAAGAGACCCAGTACTTC
TRBJ1-5 | once | . | TRBV4-1 | CASSQDRIGGTQPQHF | TGCGCCAGCAGCCAAGATCGAATAGGGGGTACTCAGCCCCAGCATTTT
TRBJ1-2 | . | . | TRBV5-4 | CASSPDRRNYGYTF | TGTGCCAGCAGCCCCGACAGGCGTAACTATGGCTACACCTTC
TRBJ2-7 | . | TRBD1 | TRBV4-3 | CASSQRTWDSPYEQYF | TGCGCCAGCAGCCAACGGACCTGGGACAGCCCCTACGAGCAGTACTTC
TRBJ1-1 | . | . | TRBV7-8 | CASSLVSYTAVGAGTEAFF | TGTGCCAGCAGCTTAGTGTCGTATACCGCAGTGGGGGCCGGGACTGAAGCTTTCTTT
TRBJ1-5 | once | . | TRBV7-2 | CASSLRSGIGQPQHF | TGTGCCAGCAGCTTACGTTCAGGAATAGGTCAGCCCCAGCATTTT
TRBJ2-5 | . | TRBD1 | TRBV6-2/TRBV6-3 | CASSYLTGEETQYF | TGTGCCAGCAGTTATTTGACAGGGGAAGAGACCCAGTACTTC
TRBJ2-2 | . | . | TRBV5-1 | CASSLSEALNTGELFF | TGCGCCAGCAGCTTGTCAGAGGCTCTGAACACCGGGGAGCTGTTTTTT
TRBJ1-6 | . | TRBD1 | TRBV3-1/TRBV3-2 | CASSQRTGPDSPLHF | TGTGCCAGCAGCCAAAGGACAGGCCCCGATTCACCCCTCCACTTT
TRBJ2-5 | . | TRBD1 | TRBV6-2/TRBV6-3 | CASSYSRGRLQETQYF | TGTGCCAGCAGTTACTCGAGGGGGCGACTCCAAGAGACCCAGTACTTC
TRBJ1-3 | once | TRBD1 | TRBV5-1 | CASSSGQGNTIYF | TGCGCCAGCAGCTCTGGACAGGGCAACACCATATATTTT
TRBJ2-1 | . | . | TRBV5-5 | CASSPGTSLFNEQFF | TGTGCCAGCAGCCCCGGGACTTCGCTCTTTAATGAGCAGTTCTTC
TRBJ1-2 | once | . | TRBV20-1 | CSTTGTFGYTF | TGCAGTACTACCGGGACTTTTGGCTACACCTTC
TRBJ1-1 | . | . | TRBV30 | CAWSVKGVNTEAFF | TGTGCCTGGAGTGTAAAAGGGGTCAACACTGAAGCTTTCTTT
TRBJ1-1 | . | TRBD1 | TRBV7-9 | CASSLADRETEAFF | TGTGCCAGCAGCTTAGCTGACAGGGAGACTGAAGCTTTCTTT
TRBJ2-7 | few | TRBD1 | TRBV29-1 | CSGLRGIEQYF | TGCAGCGGACTCAGGGGGATCGAGCAGTACTTC
TRBJ2-3 | . | . | TRBV9 | CASSVSGVSTDTQYF | TGTGCCAGCAGCGTTTCGGGGGTTAGCACAGATACGCAGTATTTT
TRBJ1-2 | . | TRBD1 | TRBV5-1 | CASSAMTGNYGYTF | TGCGCCAGCAGCGCGATGACAGGGAACTATGGCTACACCTTC
TRBJ1-2 | once | . | TRBV7-6 | CASSLDRSPNYGYTF | TGTGCCAGCAGCTTAGACAGGTCTCCTAACTATGGCTACACCTTC